The rows below give T cell receptor beta chains drawn from one sample of a study of shared clonotypes between healthy human individuals. Assay used: immunoSEQ multiplex PCR; TCRdb lists only in-frame clones, some missing. This sample yields about 710,000 clones, of which 73% are seen a single time; under 2% belongs to the top ten. Sequences were obtained from memory CD4+ T cells sorted from blood. The source of these receptors is a woman aged 25 to 39 in good health. Both conserved end residues are part of each CDR3. The D gene is left open where the match is weak. The size of a clone is reported for some rows only, either as once, few or many, or as a class for expanded clones.

d_call	v_call	j_call	clone_size	cdr3_nt	cdr3_aa
TRBD1	TRBV29-1	TRBJ2-7	NA	TGCAGCGTCCGGACAGGTTCTAGCGAGCAGTACTTC	CSVRTGSSEQYF
TRBD2	TRBV5-1	TRBJ2-3	few	TGCGCCAGCAGGGTCGAGGGAGGGCCAACAGATACGCAGTATTTT	CASRVEGGPTDTQYF
TRBD2	TRBV5-1	TRBJ2-1	NA	TGCGCCAGCAGCTTGCTAGCGGGATTTAGCGATGAGCAGTTCTTC	CASSLLAGFSDEQFF
NA	TRBV7-2	TRBJ2-7	NA	TGTGCCAGCAGCAATAGGCGGCATTCCTACGAGCAGTACTTC	CASSNRRHSYEQYF
NA	TRBV20-1	TRBJ1-2	NA	TGCAGTACCAAGGGGGGCGGCTACACCTTC	CSTKGGGYTF
NA	TRBV18	TRBJ1-2	NA	TGTGCCAGTACTGTTGGGGAGGACTATGGCTACACCTTC	CASTVGEDYGYTF
NA	TRBV2	TRBJ2-7	few	TGTGCCAGCAGGGTAGGACCTTGGGAGCAGTACTTC	CASRVGPWEQYF
NA	TRBV7-9	TRBJ1-4	NA	TGTGCCAGCAGCCGGAATGAAAAACTGTTTTTT	CASSRNEKLFF
NA	TRBV5-1	TRBJ1-1	NA	TGCGCCAGCAGCTCAACCGGGCAGAACCTTGAAGCTTTCTTT	CASSSTGQNLEAFF
NA	TRBV7-2	TRBJ1-5	NA	TGTGCCAGCAGCTCCGATTCACTCTCCAATCAGCCCCAGCATTTT	CASSSDSLSNQPQHF
NA	TRBV7-2	TRBJ2-7	NA	TGTGCCAGCAGCTTAAATAAGGGGGCCTACGAGCAGTACTTC	CASSLNKGAYEQYF
NA	TRBV5-4	TRBJ1-1	NA	TGTGCCAGCAGCTTTCCGGGTTCGAACACTGAAGCTTTCTTT	CASSFPGSNTEAFF
TRBD1	TRBV29-1	TRBJ1-1	NA	TGCAGCGTCGGGGACAGCCCTGAAGCTTTCTTT	CSVGDSPEAFF
NA	TRBV6-6	TRBJ1-2	few	TGTGCCAGCAGTTCGACACGTGGCTACACCTTC	CASSSTRGYTF
TRBD1	TRBV28	TRBJ2-5	NA	TGTGCCAGCAGTACTGGGACAGAAAGTAAGACCCAGTACTTC	CASSTGTESKTQYF
NA	TRBV19	TRBJ1-1	NA	TGTGCCAGTACACCCAAAGCCACGGGGGCAAGGACTGAAGCTTTCTTT	CASTPKATGARTEAFF
TRBD1	TRBV18	TRBJ2-7	once	TGTGCCAGCTCACCAGGGACAGGGAGCTCCTACGAGCAGTACTTC	CASSPGTGSSYEQYF
TRBD2	TRBV4-2	TRBJ2-3	NA	TGTGCCAGCAGCCAAGACCCCGGGACTAGCGCTTCCGAAAGGAGGGATACGCAGTATTTT	CASSQDPGTSASERRDTQYF
NA	TRBV30	TRBJ1-2	NA	TGTGCCTGGAGTGTACATCCGGGGAACTATGGCTACACCTTC	CAWSVHPGNYGYTF
NA	TRBV30	TRBJ1-5	NA	TGTGCCTGGACTACAGGGTATAGCAATCAGCCCCAGCATTTT	CAWTTGYSNQPQHF